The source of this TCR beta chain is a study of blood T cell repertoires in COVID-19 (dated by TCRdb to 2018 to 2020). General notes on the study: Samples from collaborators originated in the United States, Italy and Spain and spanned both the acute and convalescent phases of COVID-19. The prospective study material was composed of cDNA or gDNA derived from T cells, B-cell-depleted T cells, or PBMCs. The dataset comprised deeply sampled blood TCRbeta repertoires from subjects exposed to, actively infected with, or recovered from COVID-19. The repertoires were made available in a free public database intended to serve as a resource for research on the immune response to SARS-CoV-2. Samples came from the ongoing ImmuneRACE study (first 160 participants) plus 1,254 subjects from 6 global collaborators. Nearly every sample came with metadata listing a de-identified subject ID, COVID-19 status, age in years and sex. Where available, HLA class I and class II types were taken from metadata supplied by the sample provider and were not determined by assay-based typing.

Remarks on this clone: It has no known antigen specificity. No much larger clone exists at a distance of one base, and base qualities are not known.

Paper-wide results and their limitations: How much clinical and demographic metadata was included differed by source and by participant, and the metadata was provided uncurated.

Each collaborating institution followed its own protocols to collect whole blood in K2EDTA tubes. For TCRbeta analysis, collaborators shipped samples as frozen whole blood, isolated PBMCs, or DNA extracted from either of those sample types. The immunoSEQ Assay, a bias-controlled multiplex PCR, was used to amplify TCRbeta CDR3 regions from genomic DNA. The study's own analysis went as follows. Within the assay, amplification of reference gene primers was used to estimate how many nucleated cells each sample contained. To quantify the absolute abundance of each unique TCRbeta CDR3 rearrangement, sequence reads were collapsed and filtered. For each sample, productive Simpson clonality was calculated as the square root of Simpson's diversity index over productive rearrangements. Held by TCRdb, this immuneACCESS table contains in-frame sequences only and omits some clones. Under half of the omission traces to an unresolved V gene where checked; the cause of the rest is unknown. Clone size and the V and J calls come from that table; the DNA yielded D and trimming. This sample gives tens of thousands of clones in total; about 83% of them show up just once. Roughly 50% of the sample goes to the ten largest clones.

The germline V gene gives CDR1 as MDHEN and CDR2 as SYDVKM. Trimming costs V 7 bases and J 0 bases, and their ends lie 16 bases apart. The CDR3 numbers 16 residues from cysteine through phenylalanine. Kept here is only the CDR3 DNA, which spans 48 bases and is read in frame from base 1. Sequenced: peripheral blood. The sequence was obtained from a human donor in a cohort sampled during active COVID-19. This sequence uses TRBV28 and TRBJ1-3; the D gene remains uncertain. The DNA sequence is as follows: TGTGCCAGCACCGACCCCAACAGTAGCTCTGGAAACACCATATATTTT. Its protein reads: CASTDPNSSSGNTIYF.